This T cell receptor beta chain was recorded in a study of neurological immune-mediated disorders. This clonotype was recorded at least ten times. Its antigen is not identified. The cDNA was generated through 5'RACE incorporating 10-nucleotide random UMIs. TCRdb processed the 5' RACE reads anew with MiXCR; each CDR3 protein has one entry. The sample yields 50,000 to 60,000 distinct CDR3 sequences, over 15% seen once. CDR1 KGHDR and CDR2 SFDVKD come from the germline V gene. Germline trimming cut 4 bases from V and 4 bases from J; bases unmatched to any gene: 5. This CDR3 comprises 15 residues. Study observations and caveats: The absence of shared CDR3 amino acid sequences among expanded clones across subjects suggests private repertoires in all groups.

The starting material, 2 million PBMCs stored at -80 C, gave rise to the unsorted libraries. The chain employs TRBV24-1 and TRBJ2-1; 8 positions agree with TRBD1. The receptor was isolated from a man between 60 and 70 years old in good health. What was sequenced was PBMCs. The CDR3 DNA follows: TGTGCCACCAGTGAGCCAGGACAGGGATACAATGAGCAGTTCTTC. Amino acid sequence: CATSEPGQGYNEQFF.